These T cell receptor beta chains were read from a single sample in a study of identical twins. MiXCR, run by TCRdb on the 5' RACE reads, gives a single entry per CDR3 protein. The sample holds hundreds of thousands of distinct CDR3 sequences; around 24% are singletons and the top ten take just under 3%. The same specimen was also included in a second study, on T cells expressing NK-cell markers.

The sequenced sample was CD4+ T cells sorted from blood. The source of these receptors is a young woman in good health. The CDR3 runs from the conserved cysteine through the conserved F or W. The D gene is left open where the match is weak. A clone size is listed for some rows: how often the clone was seen (once, few, many), or a class if it is expanded.

D,V,J,size,CDR3,DNA
-,TRBV7-9,TRBJ1-4,-,CASSLEAGKLFF,TGTGCCAGCAGCTTAGAGGCAGGAAAACTGTTTTTT
TRBD1,TRBV12-3/TRBV12-4,TRBJ2-7,-,CASSLSGQVIYEQYF,TGTGCCAGCAGTTTATCAGGACAGGTAATCTACGAGCAGTACTTC
-,TRBV10-1,TRBJ2-7,-,CASSPGLNEQYF,TGCGCCAGCAGTCCCGGCCTCAACGAGCAGTACTTC
-,TRBV14,TRBJ1-1,few,CASSLLTRIANTEAFF,TGTGCCAGCAGCCTACTAACCCGGATCGCGAACACTGAAGCTTTCTTT
TRBD2,TRBV6-1,TRBJ2-5,few,CASSGSGAQETQYF,TGTGCCAGCAGTGGAAGCGGGGCGCAAGAGACCCAGTACTTC
-,TRBV18,TRBJ1-2,-,CASSPWAGDNYGYTF,TGTGCCAGCTCACCCTGGGCAGGGGATAACTATGGCTACACCTTC
TRBD1,TRBV27,TRBJ2-7,few,CASSLVQGARRSYEQYF,TGTGCCAGCAGTTTAGTACAGGGGGCTCGCCGATCCTACGAGCAGTACTTC
-,TRBV5-1,TRBJ2-7,-,CASSFQLRVRSYEQYF,TGCGCCAGCAGCTTCCAGCTGCGGGTTCGCTCCTACGAGCAGTACTTC
TRBD1,TRBV5-5,TRBJ2-7,few,CASSQWRQGSYEQYF,TGTGCCAGCAGCCAGTGGCGACAGGGCTCCTACGAGCAGTACTTC
-,TRBV20-1,TRBJ2-1,-,CSARDPNEQFF,TGCAGTGCTAGAGATCCGAATGAGCAGTTCTTC
TRBD1,TRBV11-2,TRBJ1-1,-,CASSFPHRGLRTEAFF,TGTGCCAGCAGCTTTCCACACAGGGGGCTGAGAACTGAAGCTTTCTTT
-,TRBV5-1,TRBJ2-3,-,CASSFGGMDTQYF,TGCGCCAGCAGCTTCGGGGGCATGGATACGCAGTATTTT
TRBD1,TRBV20-1,TRBJ2-5,-,CSASQTGFQETQYF,TGCAGTGCTAGTCAGACAGGGTTCCAAGAGACCCAGTACTTC
-,TRBV20-1,TRBJ1-1,-,CSARPGQLNTEAFF,TGCAGTGCTAGACCAGGACAGTTGAACACTGAAGCTTTCTTT
TRBD1,TRBV12-3/TRBV12-4,TRBJ1-2,few,CATNRDRGRLWDGYTF,TGTGCCACCAACCGGGACAGGGGGCGCCTTTGGGATGGCTACACCTTC
-,TRBV4-1,TRBJ1-2,-,CASARGVDYGYTF,TGCGCCAGCGCTCGGGGGGTGGACTATGGCTACACCTTC
-,TRBV20-1,TRBJ1-1,once,CSARDPGRRTQAFF,TGCAGTGCTAGAGATCCCGGACGGCGGACTCAAGCTTTCTTT
TRBD1,TRBV6-1,TRBJ1-6,-,CASTEAGTGVGRSPLHF,TGTGCCAGCACCGAGGCCGGGACAGGGGTGGGAAGGTCACCCCTCCACTTT
TRBD1,TRBV20-1,TRBJ2-7,-,CSVNPGQFYEQYF,TGCAGTGTTAACCCGGGACAGTTTTACGAGCAGTACTTC
-,TRBV5-1,TRBJ1-6,-,CASSSLRDYNSPLHF,TGCGCCAGCAGCTCACTACGGGACTATAATTCACCCCTCCACTTT
TRBD2,TRBV27,TRBJ2-5,-,CASSFSSGSSQETQYF,TGTGCCAGCAGTTTCTCTAGCGGGAGTAGCCAAGAGACCCAGTACTTC
-,TRBV12-3/TRBV12-4,TRBJ1-1,many,CASSLGGQLDTEAFF,TGTGCCAGCAGTTTAGGGGGTCAGCTGGACACTGAAGCTTTCTTT
-,TRBV5-5,TRBJ1-1,-,CASSLTQDMNTEAFF,TGTGCCAGCAGCTTGACACAGGACATGAACACTGAAGCTTTCTTT
-,TRBV12-3/TRBV12-4,TRBJ2-4,-,CASRPGGPVVIQYF,TGTGCCAGCAGACCCGGGGGGCCGGTGGTCATTCAGTACTTC
-,TRBV15,TRBJ1-2,few,CATSSRDDPRYTF,TGTGCCACCAGCAGTCGGGACGACCCCCGCTACACCTTC
TRBD1,TRBV4-1,TRBJ2-2,few,CASSQTGTAYANTGELFF,TGCGCCAGCAGCCAGACCGGGACAGCCTACGCGAACACCGGGGAGCTGTTTTTT
-,TRBV6-4,TRBJ2-7,-,CASSDSGRGPYEQYF,TGTGCCAGCAGTGACTCCGGAAGGGGACCCTACGAGCAGTACTTC
-,TRBV20-1,TRBJ2-5,-,CSARGSGGQKTQYF,TGCAGTGCTAGAGGGTCTGGGGGCCAAAAGACCCAGTACTTC
TRBD1,TRBV20-1,TRBJ2-7,few,CSAMTGTGFSYEQYF,TGCAGTGCTATGACCGGGACAGGGTTTTCCTACGAGCAGTACTTC
-,TRBV5-1,TRBJ2-1,-,CASSLRGAGRSYNEQFF,TGCGCCAGCAGCTTGAGGGGTGCAGGGCGGTCCTACAATGAGCAGTTCTTC
-,TRBV7-8,TRBJ2-3,few,CASSAGGFTDTQYF,TGTGCCAGCAGCGCCGGAGGGTTTACAGATACGCAGTATTTT
-,TRBV5-1,TRBJ2-1,-,CASSFRGPGEQFF,TGCGCCAGCAGCTTTCGTGGTCCGGGTGAGCAGTTCTTC
TRBD2,TRBV5-1,TRBJ2-1,few,CASSYGLATNEQFF,TGCGCCAGCAGCTATGGACTAGCAACGAATGAGCAGTTCTTC
-,TRBV20-1,TRBJ1-1,-,CSAFADLNTEAFF,TGCAGTGCTTTCGCCGATCTGAACACTGAAGCTTTCTTT
-,TRBV15,TRBJ2-1,-,CATTSVWGNEQFF,TGTGCCACCACCTCAGTGTGGGGAAATGAGCAGTTCTTC
-,TRBV20-1,TRBJ2-5,-,CSASGSSGKETQYF,TGCAGTGCTAGTGGCAGTTCCGGAAAAGAGACCCAGTACTTC